This passage covers 9 T cell receptor beta chains from one sample sequenced in a study of blood T cell repertoires in COVID-19. Measured with immunoSEQ multiplex PCR; TCRdb has only the in-frame clones, and not every one. The table includes just under 350,000 clones, about nine tenths detected once. Sequencing input: peripheral blood. The receptors stem from a woman in her fifties or sixties with COVID-19, enrolled during active disease.

The rearrangement joins TRBV7-9 to TRBJ2-1; D is possibly TRBD1 (6 bases). Trimming stripped 5 bases from V and 1 base from J, with 21 bases between. The CDR3 has 18 residues. CDR1 is SEHNR, CDR2 FQNEAQ, per germline (reference sequence). The CDR3 reads CASSLQGLLPSSYNEQFF. CDR3 nucleotides: TGTGCCAGCAGCCTACAGGGTCTTTTACCATCGTCCTACAATGAGCAGTTCTTC.

The chain is built from TRBV7-8 and TRBJ1-1; TRBD1 agrees at 8 bases. This CDR3 is 15 amino acids long. V lost 3 bases to trimming and J lost 6 bases; unmatched junction nucleotides: 9. Germline loops: CDR1 SGHVS, CDR2 FQNEAQ. DNA for the CDR3: TGTGCCAGCAGCTTGGATCGGACAGGGCACGCTGAAGCTTTCTTT. It codes for CASSLDRTGHAEAFF.

The chain joins TRBV19 to TRBJ1-3, with 7 positions matching TRBD1. CDR1 is LNHDA and CDR2 is SQIVND in the germline V gene (reference sequence). The V gene end was trimmed by 5 bases and the J gene end by 0 bases; junction bases not matched to a gene: 16. The CDR3 runs to 19 residues. DNA of the CDR3: TGTGCCAGTAGTGCGGGGACAGTATCCCCTCTCTTCTCTGGAAACACCATATATTTT. This translates into CASSAGTVSPLFSGNTIYF.

The chain joins TRBV5-1 to TRBJ1-6; D remains unclear. Germline V gene sequence: CDR1 SGHRS, CDR2 YFSETQ. V lost 1 base, J lost 9 bases, and 5 bases lay in between. This CDR3 has 12 amino acids. CDR3 region: CASSLYGSPLHF. Written as DNA, the CDR3 is TGCGCCAGCAGCTTGTACGGTTCACCCCTCCACTTT.

The V gene is TRBV7-9, the J gene TRBJ1-4, with D possibly TRBD1 on 6 matching bases. The CDR3 is made up of 15 amino acids. CDR1 and CDR2 (germline): SEHNR, FQNEAQ (reference sequence). The V end was cut by 2 bases, the J end by 5 bases, with 12 bases between. The CDR3 reads CASSLRTAINEKLFF. The CDR3 nucleotides are TGTGCCAGCAGCTTAAGGACAGCTATCAATGAAAAACTGTTTTTT.

V and J are TRBV11-3 and TRBJ2-1; D is undetermined. Deletions cut 3 bases from V and 4 bases from J, with 7 bases between. The CDR3 totals 13 residues. Germline loops: CDR1 SGHNT, CDR2 YENEEA. The CDR3 reads CASSFSRYNEQFF. The CDR3 region has the DNA TGTGCCAGCAGCTTCTCTAGATACAATGAGCAGTTCTTC.

The V and J genes are TRBV5-6 and TRBJ2-1; 11 positions agree with TRBD2. After removal of 0 bases from V and 0 bases from J, the junction contained 8 bases not matched to a gene. The length of the CDR3 is 19 residues. From germline, CDR1 is SGHDT and CDR2 YYEEEE. CDR3 sequence (DNA): TGTGCCAGCAGCTTGGCGAGGACTAGCGGGTTCGCCTCCTACAATGAGCAGTTCTTC. Protein sequence: CASSLARTSGFASYNEQFF. The full variable domain, in which reference TRBV5-6 and TRBJ2-1 provide the parts outside the CDR3, is DAGVTQSPTHLIKTRGQQVTLRCSPKSGHDTVSWYQQALGQGPQFIFQYYEEEERQRGNFPDRFSGHQFPNYSSELNVNALLLGDSALYLCASSLARTSGFASYNEQFFGPGTRLTVL.

The chain joins TRBV5-1 to TRBJ1-5; TRBD1 agrees at 8 bases. CDR1 is SGHRS, CDR2 YFSETQ, per germline. The length of the CDR3 is 16 residues. Trimming at V came to 0 bases and at J to 2 bases, leaving 4 bases not matched to a gene. CDR3 DNA sequence: TGCGCCAGCAGCTTGGACGGGGGACAGGGCAATCAGCCCCAGCATTTT. Amino acid sequence: CASSLDGGQGNQPQHF.

The chain carries TRBV7-2 and TRBJ2-4; perhaps TRBD1 as D (6 bases). Trimming took 2 bases from V and 8 from J, leaving 13 bases between them. The germline V gene has CDR1 SGHTA and CDR2 FQGNSA. The CDR3 has 14 amino acids. CDR3 in amino acids: CASSLRDQGYIQYF. The DNA for the CDR3 is TGTGCCAGCAGCTTACGGGACCAGGGGTACATTCAGTACTTC. The full variable domain, in which reference TRBV7-2 and TRBJ2-4 provide the parts outside the CDR3, is GAGVSQSPSNKVTEKGKDVELRCDPISGHTALYWYRQSLGQGLEFLIYFQGNSAPDKSGLPSDRFSAERTGGSVSTLTIQRTQQEDSAVYLCASSLRDQGYIQYFGAGTRLSVL.